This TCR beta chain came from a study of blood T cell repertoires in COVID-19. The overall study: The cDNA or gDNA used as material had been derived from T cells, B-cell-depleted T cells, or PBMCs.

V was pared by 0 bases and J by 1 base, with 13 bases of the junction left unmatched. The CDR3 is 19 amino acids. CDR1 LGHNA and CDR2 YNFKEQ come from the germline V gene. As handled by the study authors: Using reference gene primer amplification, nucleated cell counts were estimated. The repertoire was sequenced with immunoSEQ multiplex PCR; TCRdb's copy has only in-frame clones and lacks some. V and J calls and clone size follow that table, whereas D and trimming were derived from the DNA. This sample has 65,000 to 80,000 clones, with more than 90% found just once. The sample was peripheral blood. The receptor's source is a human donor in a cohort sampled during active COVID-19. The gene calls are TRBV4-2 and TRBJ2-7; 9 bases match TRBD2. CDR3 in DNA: TGTGCCAGCAGCCAAGATCTTGCCTCTAGCGGGGACTATTCCTACGAGCAGTACTTC. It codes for CASSQDLASSGDYSYEQYF.